This is a list of T cell receptor beta chains from one sample in a study of T-cell memory formation after mild COVID-19. TCRdb re-analysed the 5' RACE reads in MiXCR, keeping a single row per CDR3 protein. This table has more than 450,000 distinct CDR3 sequences, roughly 18% appearing once. Sequencing was carried out using PBMCs or a T cell subset sorted from them (not recorded which). The receptors come from an adult woman who had mild COVID-19 (a few samples of this study predate the infection). Cell type and time point are not known. Each CDR3 is given with its conserved first and last residue. The D gene is left open where the match is weak. Expanded clones get a size class; other rows say once, few or many, or leave the size out.

j_gene,d_gene,abundance,v_gene,CDR3aa,CDR3nt
TRBJ1-1,.,.,TRBV3-1,CASSHQAKANTEAFF,TGTGCCAGCAGCCACCAGGCAAAGGCGAACACTGAAGCTTTCTTT
TRBJ2-3,TRBD2,few,TRBV6-4,CASSDRGGAEFDTQYF,TGTGCCAGCAGTGACCGGGGGGGGGCCGAATTCGATACGCAGTATTTT
TRBJ2-7,.,.,TRBV20-1,CSAKSRGPPYEQYF,TGCAGTGCTAAGTCCAGGGGACCCCCCTACGAGCAGTACTTC
TRBJ1-1,.,.,TRBV15,CATSRRTEAFF,TGTGCCACCAGCAGGCGAACTGAAGCTTTCTTT
TRBJ1-1,.,few,TRBV5-1,CASRGGTRAEAFF,TGCGCCAGCAGAGGAGGGACCCGAGCTGAAGCTTTCTTT
TRBJ1-1,.,few,TRBV3-1,CASSQAWGKEAFF,TGTGCCAGCAGCCAAGCCTGGGGAAAAGAAGCTTTCTTT
TRBJ2-7,TRBD1,few,TRBV19,CASSPWTGAYEQYF,TGTGCCAGTAGTCCTTGGACAGGGGCCTACGAGCAGTACTTC
TRBJ2-7,TRBD2,few,TRBV11-2,CASVSGNSYEQYF,TGTGCCAGCGTCAGCGGGAACTCCTACGAGCAGTACTTC
TRBJ2-5,.,.,TRBV9,CASSVDPNPETQYF,TGTGCCAGCAGCGTGGACCCTAACCCAGAGACCCAGTACTTC
TRBJ1-6,.,few,TRBV6-6,CASQGGGSPLHF,TGTGCCAGCCAGGGTGGTGGGTCACCCCTCCACTTT
TRBJ1-6,.,.,TRBV3-1,CASGDSGRPWQPLHF,TGTGCCAGCGGAGATAGCGGCAGACCTTGGCAGCCCCTCCACTTT
TRBJ2-1,.,once,TRBV24-1,CATSASGLAQFF,TGTGCCACCAGTGCGTCGGGACTCGCGCAGTTCTTC
TRBJ2-1,TRBD2,.,TRBV15,CATSRDYASGADEQFF,TGTGCCACCAGCAGAGATTACGCTAGCGGTGCGGATGAGCAGTTCTTC
TRBJ2-2,TRBD1,few,TRBV24-1,CATSDPGQGGAGELFF,TGTGCCACCAGTGACCCCGGACAGGGGGGAGCCGGGGAGCTGTTTTTT
TRBJ2-1,.,few,TRBV12-3/TRBV12-4,CASSLPSDSYNEQFF,TGTGCCAGCAGTCTCCCGAGTGACTCCTACAATGAGCAGTTCTTC
TRBJ2-5,.,.,TRBV29-1,CSVPQGGGRRETQYF,TGCAGCGTCCCCCAAGGTGGGGGTCGGCGGGAGACCCAGTACTTC
TRBJ1-4,.,.,TRBV11-2,CASSLGEGPGEKLFF,TGTGCCAGCAGCCTGGGAGAGGGCCCTGGTGAAAAACTGTTTTTT
TRBJ2-7,TRBD2,few,TRBV5-1,CASRTGTSGSRDSYEQYF,TGCGCCAGCAGGACCGGGACTAGCGGGAGTAGGGACTCCTACGAGCAGTACTTC
TRBJ2-1,TRBD1,few,TRBV11-1,CASGQGIEDGNEQFF,TGTGCCAGCGGACAGGGGATCGAGGATGGGAATGAGCAGTTCTTC
TRBJ1-4,.,.,TRBV7-6,CASSLVTDEKLFF,TGTGCCAGCAGCTTAGTGACAGATGAAAAACTGTTTTTT
TRBJ1-1,TRBD1,many,TRBV5-1,CASSSTQGASTEAFF,TGCGCCAGCAGCTCCACACAGGGGGCGTCCACTGAAGCTTTCTTT
TRBJ2-5,TRBD2,many,TRBV7-2,CASGRLAGAEETQYF,TGTGCCAGCGGGCGGCTAGCGGGAGCTGAAGAGACCCAGTACTTC
TRBJ1-4,.,few,TRBV20-1,CSARKWDQATNEKLFF,TGCAGTGCCCGCAAGTGGGACCAAGCAACTAATGAAAAACTGTTTTTT
TRBJ2-7,.,.,TRBV7-9,CASSGALNYEQYF,TGTGCCAGCAGCGGGGCGTTGAACTACGAGCAGTACTTC
TRBJ1-1,.,.,TRBV6-5,CASSRGVMSTEAFF,TGTGCCAGCAGCCGAGGGGTTATGAGCACTGAAGCTTTCTTT
TRBJ2-1,.,.,TRBV9,CASSVALGTTNEQFF,TGTGCCAGCAGCGTAGCTCTCGGGACCACCAATGAGCAGTTCTTC
TRBJ2-3,TRBD2,few,TRBV5-5,CASSARLAGADTDTQYF,TGTGCCAGCAGCGCAAGACTAGCGGGGGCCGACACAGATACGCAGTATTTT
TRBJ1-1,TRBD1,few,TRBV19,CASSIRPGGEAFF,TGTGCCAGTAGTATTCGTCCAGGGGGTGAAGCTTTCTTT
TRBJ2-3,.,few,TRBV29-1,CSAGHSDTQYF,TGCAGCGCTGGACACTCAGATACGCAGTATTTT
TRBJ1-1,.,.,TRBV7-6,CASSLRGRARTEAFF,TGTGCCAGCAGCTTAAGGGGCAGGGCTCGCACTGAAGCTTTCTTT
TRBJ1-2,TRBD1,few,TRBV2,CASSLGDRAIGGYTF,TGTGCCAGCAGCCTAGGGGACAGGGCGATTGGAGGCTACACCTTC
TRBJ2-3,.,few,TRBV24-1,CATSDPRQSTDTQYF,TGTGCCACCAGTGACCCGAGACAGAGCACAGATACGCAGTATTTT
TRBJ2-4,.,.,TRBV12-3/TRBV12-4,CASSSPDKAKNIQYF,TGTGCCAGCAGCTCCCCTGACAAGGCCAAAAACATTCAGTACTTC
TRBJ1-1,TRBD1,.,TRBV5-6,CASSLSRQGFTEAFF,TGTGCCAGCAGCTTGAGCCGACAGGGATTCACTGAAGCTTTCTTT
TRBJ1-1,.,.,TRBV29-1,CSVLGPGPNTEAFF,TGCAGCGTTTTGGGTCCAGGGCCGAACACTGAAGCTTTCTTT
TRBJ1-1,.,.,TRBV30,CAWSQGQNTEAFF,TGTGCCTGGAGTCAGGGGCAGAACACTGAAGCTTTCTTT
TRBJ1-1,.,many,TRBV12-3/TRBV12-4,CASKRFEIAEAFF,TGTGCCAGCAAGCGATTTGAAATCGCTGAAGCTTTCTTT
TRBJ2-2,.,.,TRBV24-1,CATSDFTDRTGELFF,TGTGCCACCAGTGATTTTACCGACAGGACCGGGGAGCTGTTTTTT
TRBJ2-7,.,few,TRBV9,CASSVGPGLIYEQYF,TGTGCCAGCAGCGTAGGGCCGGGATTAATTTACGAGCAGTACTTC
TRBJ2-1,.,.,TRBV4-3,CASSQGWASYNEQFF,TGCGCCAGCAGCCAAGGCTGGGCTAGCTACAATGAGCAGTTCTTC
TRBJ2-7,.,few,TRBV19,CASNPGRGYEQYF,TGTGCCAGTAACCCCGGCCGGGGTTACGAGCAGTACTTC